This T cell receptor beta chain was sequenced during a study of resident and recirculating memory T cells in vitiligo. Study background: Epidermis came from shave biopsies of lesional and nonlesional sites, plus PBMCs.

Patients had to be free of confetti depigmentation, indicating active vitiligo. Patients who had received treatment within the previous three months were excluded. Germline CDR1 MNHNS, CDR2 SASEGT. The CDR3 totals 14 residues. The germline V and J ends were trimmed by 4 bases and 0 bases, with 9 bases remaining between them. Sequenced by immunoSEQ multiplex PCR; TCRdb stores in-frame clones only, minus some. The sample consists of around 43,000 clones, 85% to 95% of them appearing once. The sequencing input was blood. This sequence was found in a male donor with vitiligo. V gene TRBV6-1 combines with J gene TRBJ2-5, with a tentative D call TRBD2 (5 bases). The CDR3 loop is CASSGGQYQETQYF. In DNA, the CDR3 is TGTGCCAGCAGTGGAGGGCAGTACCAAGAGACCCAGTACTTC.